Sequencing of this TCR beta chain was carried out in a study of cytomegalovirus exposure and HLA in healthy donors. Study-level background: A prior analysis found 117 million unique TCR beta sequences from around 180 million T cells. A data release that came early held roughly 85 million unique TCRs from HLA-typed donors. Study-level points and caveats: The study reported that TCR beta sequences accurately predicted HLA-A and HLA-B alleles in most subjects. Reported results showed that the classifier diagnosed cytomegalovirus status with high specificity and sensitivity.

A word on this clone: Its antigen is unidentified.

In the PCR, 60 Vbeta and 13 Jbeta primers were used. Assay used: immunoSEQ multiplex PCR; TCRdb lists only in-frame clones, some missing. The sample lists 85,000 to 110,000 clones, roughly 80% seen once, with approximately 4% in the top ten. The CDR3 consists of 13 residues. CDR1 SGHAT and CDR2 FQDESV come from the germline V gene (reference sequence). V lost 4 bases, J lost 6 bases, and 9 bases lay in between. The sequence was obtained from a man aged 45 to 65 in good health and CMV-seropositive. The specimen was PBMCs. The V call is TRBV11-1, the J call TRBJ2-2; perhaps TRBD1 as D (6 bases). CDR3 bases: TGTGCCAGCAGCTCGAACAGGGCCGGGGAGCTGTTTTTT. It is translated as CASSSNRAGELFF.